This T cell receptor (beta chain) was sequenced during a study of cytomegalovirus exposure and HLA in healthy donors. Study observations and caveats: TCR beta chains numbering some 160 were designated cytomegalovirus-associated. Across donors, most TCRs were seen rarely, yet some public ones were widespread.

Concerning this clone: Its antigen is not identified.

Both 60 Vbeta primers and 13 Jbeta primers went into the PCR. Assay: immunoSEQ multiplex PCR; the TCRdb copy retains only in-frame clones and omits some. The sample lists 150,000 to 200,000 clones; around 90% were seen once. In germline, CDR1 is MNHEY, CDR2 SVGAGI. With V trimmed by 5 bases and J by 4 bases, 7 bases remained unmatched. This CDR3 is 14 amino acids long. V gene TRBV6-5 combines with J gene TRBJ1-2, with 7 positions matching TRBD1. The sequencing input was PBMCs. The clonotype was recovered from a woman aged 25 to 39 in good health and CMV-seronegative. The CDR3 is CASSRGQKGYGYTF. CDR3 nucleotides: TGTGCCAGCAGTCGGGGACAGAAGGGCTATGGCTACACCTTC.